This entry is about one T cell receptor beta chain. The antigen is undetermined. The record originates from a study of T cell responses to AZD1222 COVID-19 vaccine. Findings of the study overall: Targeting of unmutated variant regions was reportedly seen in nearly half of spike-specific TCRs. The study found Spike-specific TCR breadth and depth rose after two AZD1222 doses. There were repertoire samples only from the period after the peak T cell response.

CDR1 and CDR2 from the germline V gene are SEHNR and FQNEAQ (reference sequence). This CDR3 contains 15 residues. The V end was cut by 1 base, the J end by 4 bases, with 14 bases between. TCRdb's copy holds only in-frame clones and misses some; the assay was immunoSEQ multiplex PCR. The sample yields some 190,000 clones, roughly nine tenths seen once. The specimen comprised peripheral blood, sampled on day 0 of AZD1222 vaccination. The TCR originated in an adult in good health. The chain is built from TRBV7-9 and TRBJ2-7; D uncertain. In DNA, the CDR3 is TGTGCCAGCAGCTTAGTTCGGGCAGGTGATTACGAGCAGTACTTC. It translates to CASSLVRAGDYEQYF. The whole variable domain, remainder taken from reference TRBV7-9 and TRBJ2-7, is DTGVSQNPRHKITKRGQNVTFRCDPISEHNRLYWYRQTLGQGPEFLTYFQNEAQLEKSRLLSDRFSAERPKGSFSTLEIQRTEQGDSAMYLCASSLVRAGDYEQYFGPGTRLTVT.